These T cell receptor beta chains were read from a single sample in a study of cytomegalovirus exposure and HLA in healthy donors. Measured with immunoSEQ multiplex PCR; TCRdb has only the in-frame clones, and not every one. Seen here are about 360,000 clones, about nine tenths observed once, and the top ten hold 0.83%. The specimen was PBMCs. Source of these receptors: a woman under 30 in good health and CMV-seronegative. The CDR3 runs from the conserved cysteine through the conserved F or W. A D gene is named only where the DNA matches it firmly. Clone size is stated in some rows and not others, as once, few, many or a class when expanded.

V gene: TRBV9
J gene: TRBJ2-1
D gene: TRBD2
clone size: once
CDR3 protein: CASSGASGPHNEQFF
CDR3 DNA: TGTGCCAGCAGCGGGGCTAGCGGTCCCCACAATGAGCAGTTCTTC

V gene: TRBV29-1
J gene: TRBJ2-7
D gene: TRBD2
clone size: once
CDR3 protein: CSVSLSSGTYEQYF
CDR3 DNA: TGCAGCGTCTCTCTTTCTAGCGGGACCTACGAGCAGTACTTC

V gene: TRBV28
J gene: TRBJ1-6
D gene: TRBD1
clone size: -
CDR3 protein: CASSQKTGIHSPLHF
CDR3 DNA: TGTGCCAGCAGTCAAAAGACAGGGATTCATTCACCCCTCCACTTT

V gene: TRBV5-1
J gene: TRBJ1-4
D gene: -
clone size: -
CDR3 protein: CASSLGTAKEKLFF
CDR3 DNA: TGCGCCAGCAGCTTGGGGACAGCAAAGGAAAAACTGTTTTTT

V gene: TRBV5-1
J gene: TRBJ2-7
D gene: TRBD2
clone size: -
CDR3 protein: CASSQRTSSLEQYF
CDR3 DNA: TGCGCCAGCAGCCAACGGACTAGCTCCCTCGAGCAGTACTTC

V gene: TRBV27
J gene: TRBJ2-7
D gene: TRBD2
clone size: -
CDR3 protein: CASSLSRAGGLYEQYF
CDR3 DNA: TGTGCCAGCAGTTTATCTAGAGCGGGAGGGCTCTACGAGCAGTACTTC

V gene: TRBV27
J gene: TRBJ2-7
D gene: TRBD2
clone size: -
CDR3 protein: CASSSGFRGAYEQYF
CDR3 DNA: TGTGCCAGCAGCTCCGGGTTCCGGGGGGCCTACGAGCAGTACTTC

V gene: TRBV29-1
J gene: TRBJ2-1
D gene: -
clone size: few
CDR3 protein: CSVERPGSYNEQFF
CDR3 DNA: TGCAGCGTTGAAAGGCCCGGGTCCTACAATGAGCAGTTCTTC

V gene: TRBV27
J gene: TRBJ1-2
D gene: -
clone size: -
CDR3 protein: CASSLREGRVSGYTF
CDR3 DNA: TGTGCCAGCAGTTTACGGGAGGGGCGGGTCAGTGGCTACACCTTC

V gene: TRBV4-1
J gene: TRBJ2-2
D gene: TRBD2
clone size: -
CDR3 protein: CASSQRTSGDGSGELFF
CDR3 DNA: TGCGCCAGCAGCCAAAGGACTAGCGGGGATGGGTCCGGGGAGCTGTTTTTT

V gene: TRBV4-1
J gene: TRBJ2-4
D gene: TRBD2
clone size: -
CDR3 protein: CASSLGLAGGVAKNIQYF
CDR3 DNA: TGCGCCAGCAGCCTCGGACTAGCGGGAGGGGTAGCCAAAAACATTCAGTACTTC

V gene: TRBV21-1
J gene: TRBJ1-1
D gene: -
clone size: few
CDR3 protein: CASSKWRSPEAFF
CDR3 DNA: TGTGCCAGCAGCAAGTGGAGGAGCCCTGAAGCTTTCTTT

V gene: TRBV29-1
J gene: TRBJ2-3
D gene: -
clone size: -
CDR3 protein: CSVLFLAGLTDTQYF
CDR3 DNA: TGCAGCGTTCTTTTTCTGGCGGGCCTCACAGATACGCAGTATTTT

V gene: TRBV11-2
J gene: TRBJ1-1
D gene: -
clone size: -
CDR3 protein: CASSQTGGNTEAFF
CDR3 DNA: TGTGCCAGCAGCCAAACGGGGGGGAACACTGAAGCTTTCTTT

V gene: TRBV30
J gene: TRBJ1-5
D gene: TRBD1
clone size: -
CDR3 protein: CAWARQGGQPQHF
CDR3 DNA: TGTGCCTGGGCTAGACAGGGAGGTCAGCCCCAGCATTTT

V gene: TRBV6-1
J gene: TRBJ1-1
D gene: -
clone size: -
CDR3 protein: CASPSTGRTEAFF
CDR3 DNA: TGTGCCAGCCCCTCGACTGGTCGGACTGAAGCTTTCTTT

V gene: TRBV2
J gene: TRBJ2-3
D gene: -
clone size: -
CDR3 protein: CASSITQYF
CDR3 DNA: TGTGCCAGCAGTATAACGCAGTATTTT

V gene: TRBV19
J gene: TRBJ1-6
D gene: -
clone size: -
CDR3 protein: CASSTMRGNSPLHF
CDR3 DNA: TGTGCCAGTAGTACTATGCGAGGGAATTCACCCCTCCACTTT

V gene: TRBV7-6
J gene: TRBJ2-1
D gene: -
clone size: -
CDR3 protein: CASSPGQKYNEQFF
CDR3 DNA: TGTGCCAGCAGCCCCGGACAGAAATACAATGAGCAGTTCTTC

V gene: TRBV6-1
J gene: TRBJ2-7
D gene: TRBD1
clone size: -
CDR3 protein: CASSPYRGSGYEQYF
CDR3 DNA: TGTGCCAGCAGTCCCTACAGGGGATCAGGTTACGAGCAGTACTTC

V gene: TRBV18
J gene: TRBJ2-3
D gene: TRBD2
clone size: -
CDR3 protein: CASSPSGGLDTQYF
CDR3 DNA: TGTGCCAGCTCACCAAGCGGGGGACTGGATACGCAGTATTTT

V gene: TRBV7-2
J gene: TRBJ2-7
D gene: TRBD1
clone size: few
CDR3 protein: CASSSRDRGSKEQYF
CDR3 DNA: TGTGCCAGCAGCTCCCGGGACAGGGGGTCTAAAGAGCAGTACTTC

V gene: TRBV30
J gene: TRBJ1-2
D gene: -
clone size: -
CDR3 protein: CASWENYGYTF
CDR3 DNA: TGTGCCTCTTGGGAGAACTATGGCTACACCTTC

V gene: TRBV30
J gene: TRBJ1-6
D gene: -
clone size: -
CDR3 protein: CAWKKGVLENSPLHF
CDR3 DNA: TGTGCCTGGAAGAAAGGGGTATTGGAGAATTCACCCCTCCACTTT

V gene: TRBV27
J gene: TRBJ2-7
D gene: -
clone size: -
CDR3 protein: CASSLLDSGGPLGEQYF
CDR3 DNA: TGTGCCAGCAGTTTATTAGATAGCGGAGGACCCCTGGGGGAGCAGTACTTC

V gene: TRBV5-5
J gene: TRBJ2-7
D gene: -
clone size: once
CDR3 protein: CASSFSGHASYSYEQYF
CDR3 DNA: TGTGCCAGCAGCTTCTCGGGACATGCTAGCTACTCCTACGAGCAGTACTTC

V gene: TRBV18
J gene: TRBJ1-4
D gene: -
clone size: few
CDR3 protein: CASSPGLGEKLFF
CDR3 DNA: TGTGCCAGCTCACCAGGGTTGGGCGAAAAACTGTTTTTT

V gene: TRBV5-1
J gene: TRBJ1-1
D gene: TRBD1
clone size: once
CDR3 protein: CASSLISDRASTEAFF
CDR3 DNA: TGCGCCAGCAGCTTGATATCGGACAGGGCGTCCACTGAAGCTTTCTTT

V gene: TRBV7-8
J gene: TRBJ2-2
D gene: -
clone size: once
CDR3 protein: CASSLVGGYTGELFF
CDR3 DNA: TGTGCCAGCAGCCTAGTCGGGGGATACACCGGGGAGCTGTTTTTT

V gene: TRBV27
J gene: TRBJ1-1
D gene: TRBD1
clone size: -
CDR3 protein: CASSLRDRGNEAFF
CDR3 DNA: TGTGCCAGCAGTCTCCGGGACAGGGGAAATGAAGCTTTCTTT

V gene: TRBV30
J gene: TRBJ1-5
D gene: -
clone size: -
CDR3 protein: CAWSDSSHLQPQHF
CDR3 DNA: TGTGCCTGGAGCGACAGTTCTCATCTCCAGCCCCAGCATTTT

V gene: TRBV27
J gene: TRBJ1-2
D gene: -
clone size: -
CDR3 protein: CASSLPGAAGYTF
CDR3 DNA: TGTGCCAGCAGTTTACCAGGGGCAGCTGGCTACACCTTC

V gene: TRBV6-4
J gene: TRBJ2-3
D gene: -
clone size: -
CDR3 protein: CASSDRLDTDTQYF
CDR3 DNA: TGTGCCAGCAGTGACCGACTTGACACAGATACGCAGTATTTT

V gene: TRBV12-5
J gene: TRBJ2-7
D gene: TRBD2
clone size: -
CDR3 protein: CASGSGGSHEQYF
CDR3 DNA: TGTGCTAGTGGTTCGGGGGGATCCCACGAGCAGTACTTC

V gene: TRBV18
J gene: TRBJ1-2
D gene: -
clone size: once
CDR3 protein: CASSPMERGPGYTF
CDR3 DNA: TGTGCCAGCTCACCTATGGAGCGGGGGCCTGGCTACACCTTC

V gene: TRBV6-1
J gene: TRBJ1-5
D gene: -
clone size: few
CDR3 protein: CATVPSGGNQPQHF
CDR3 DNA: TGTGCCACCGTCCCATCGGGGGGCAATCAGCCCCAGCATTTT

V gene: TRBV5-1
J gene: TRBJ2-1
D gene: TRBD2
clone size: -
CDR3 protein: CASRVLREGQGYNEQFF
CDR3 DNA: TGCGCCAGCAGGGTCCTGCGGGAGGGCCAGGGCTACAATGAGCAGTTCTTC

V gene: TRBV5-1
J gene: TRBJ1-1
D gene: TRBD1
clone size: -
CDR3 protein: CASSLEPRGANTEAFF
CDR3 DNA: TGCGCCAGCAGCTTAGAGCCCAGGGGGGCGAACACTGAAGCTTTCTTT

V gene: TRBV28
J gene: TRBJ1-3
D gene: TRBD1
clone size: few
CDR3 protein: CASDQGAGNTIYF
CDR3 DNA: TGTGCCAGCGACCAGGGGGCTGGAAACACCATATATTTT

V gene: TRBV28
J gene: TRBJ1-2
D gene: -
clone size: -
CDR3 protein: CASSLPEREGGWGYGYTF
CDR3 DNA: TGTGCCAGCAGTTTGCCAGAACGGGAAGGGGGATGGGGCTATGGCTACACCTTC

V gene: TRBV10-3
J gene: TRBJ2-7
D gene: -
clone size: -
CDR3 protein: CAISESAAASSYEQYF
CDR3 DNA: TGTGCCATCAGTGAGTCTGCCGCCGCTAGCTCCTACGAGCAGTACTTC

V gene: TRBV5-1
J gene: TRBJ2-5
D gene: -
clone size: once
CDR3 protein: CASSFSSQETQYF
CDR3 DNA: TGCGCCAGCAGCTTCTCTTCGCAAGAGACCCAGTACTTC

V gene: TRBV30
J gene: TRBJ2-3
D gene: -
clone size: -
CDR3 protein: CAWSVSGWATDTQYF
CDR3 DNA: TGTGCCTGGAGTGTATCGGGATGGGCCACAGATACGCAGTATTTT

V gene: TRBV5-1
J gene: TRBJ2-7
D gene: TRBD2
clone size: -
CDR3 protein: CASSRLAGVEQYF
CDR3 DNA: TGCGCCAGCTCCCGACTAGCGGGAGTCGAGCAGTACTTC

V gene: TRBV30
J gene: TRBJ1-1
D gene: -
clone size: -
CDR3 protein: CAWSRQVNTEAFF
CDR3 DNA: TGTGCCTGGAGTCGACAGGTAAACACTGAAGCTTTCTTT

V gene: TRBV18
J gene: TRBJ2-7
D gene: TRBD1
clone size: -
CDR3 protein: CASSLSGQGTEQYF
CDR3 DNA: TGTGCCAGCTCACTCTCGGGACAGGGGACCGAGCAGTACTTC